Shown below are 21 T cell receptor beta chains from a single sample sequenced in a study of OX40 agonist ivuxolimab in advanced cancers. TCRdb's table, derived via immunoSEQ multiplex PCR, lists solely in-frame clones and lacks some. The repertoire holds some 45,000 clones, with more than 70% as singletons. The sequencing here drew on CD4+ or CD8+ T cells sorted from blood, taken in a trial of the OX40 agonist ivuxolimab. The receptors were sampled from an adult with an advanced solid tumor such as melanoma, head and neck, liver or kidney cancer.

The V and J genes are TRBV7-3 and TRBJ2-1, with 11 bases lining up with TRBD2. Germline trimming cut 1 base from V and 7 bases from J; bases unmatched to any gene: 9. The germline CDR1 and CDR2 sequences are SGHTA and FQGTGA. The CDR3 extends over 17 amino acids. Here the CDR3 reads CASSLRARLAGGNEQFF. The CDR3 DNA follows: TGTGCCAGCAGCTTAAGGGCGCGGCTAGCGGGGGGAAATGAGCAGTTCTTC.

The chain joins TRBV6-1 to TRBJ1-2; no firm D call. Trimming shortened V by 7 bases and J by 7 bases, and 13 bases separated the two germline ends. CDR3 length: 12 residues. Germline CDR1 MNHNS, CDR2 SASEGT. CDR3 residues: CASTPGVGGYTF. The CDR3 nucleotides read TGTGCCAGCACCCCCGGGGTAGGTGGCTACACCTTC.

The chain employs TRBV10-3 and TRBJ1-1; D is perhaps TRBD1 (6 bases). Trimming pared 2 bases from V and 6 bases from J, leaving 16 bases between. Germline V gene sequence: CDR1 ENHRY, CDR2 SYGVKD. CDR3 size: 15 residues. The CDR3 protein is CAISETLQGDPEAFF. In DNA, the CDR3 is TGTGCCATCAGTGAGACCCTACAGGGAGACCCTGAAGCTTTCTTT.

This clone has a single count. The genes are TRBV29-1 and TRBJ2-1, with a weak D call TRBD2 (5 bases). The CDR3 consists of 13 residues. Germline assignment: CDR1 SQVTM and CDR2 ANQGSEA. V gave up 4 bases and J gave up 6 bases, with 13 bases separating them. The DNA of the CDR3 is TGCAGCGTTGTCGGGGTTGGAATCAATGAGCAGTTCTTC. Amino acid sequence: CSVVGVGINEQFF.

The chain is built from TRBV29-1 and TRBJ1-6; 8 bases align to TRBD1. The CDR3 length is 16 residues. The V gene end was trimmed by 0 bases and the J gene end by 7 bases; junction bases not matched to a gene: 8. Germline V gene sequence: CDR1 SQVTM, CDR2 ANQGSEA. The CDR3 DNA sequence: TGCAGCGTTGAAGATCAGAGGACAGGGCCAAATTCACCCCTCCACTTT. Residues: CSVEDQRTGPNSPLHF.

In DNA form, the CDR3 reads TGTGCCAGCAGTTTATCGAGCGGGGCCGGGGAGCTGTTTTTT. This sequence encodes CASSLSSGAGELFF. V is TRBV27 and J is TRBJ2-2; 7 bases align to TRBD2. CDR3 length equals 14 residues. In germline, CDR1 is MNHEY, CDR2 SMNVEV (reference sequence). V trimming: 0 bases; J trimming: 6 bases; junction bases outside the gene matches: 1.

The chain uses TRBV5-1 and TRBJ2-2, with TRBD1 matching over 10 bases. CDR1 SGHRS and CDR2 YFSETQ come from the germline V gene. Trimming at V came to 2 bases and at J to 2 bases, leaving 3 bases not matched to a gene. The CDR3 extends over 16 amino acids. Here the CDR3 reads CASSLGTGVNTGELFF. The CDR3 DNA reads TGCGCCAGCAGCTTAGGGACAGGGGTTAACACCGGGGAGCTGTTTTTT.

V and J are TRBV6-5 and TRBJ2-5, with D maybe TRBD1 (5 bases). Deletions cut 5 bases from V and 3 bases from J, with 10 bases between. From germline, CDR1 is MNHEY and CDR2 SVGAGI. This CDR3 is 13 amino acids long. This CDR3 is CASSNTGKETQYF. In DNA, the CDR3 is TGTGCCAGCAGTAACACAGGAAAAGAGACCCAGTACTTC.

This clone was counted a single time. One end of the junction does not line up with germline, which may come from a read error. The rearrangement links TRBV5-4 to TRBJ2-3; a weak D match, TRBD1 (6 bases). The length of the CDR3 is 17 residues. From germline, CDR1 is SGHNT and CDR2 YYREEE (reference sequence). CDR3 residues: CASSQDVPGHSTDTQYF. As DNA, the CDR3 is TGCGCCAGCAGCCAAGACGTGCCGGGACATAGCACAGATACGCAGTATTTT.

The V gene is TRBV11-1, the J gene TRBJ1-1, with D unresolved. The V gene lost 4 bases and the J gene lost 1 base, with 19 bases spanning the gap. This CDR3 has 17 residues. The germline V gene has CDR1 SGHAT and CDR2 FQDESV (reference sequence). The CDR3 spells CASSYGGLPFQNTEAFF. The CDR3 coding sequence is TGTGCCAGCAGCTACGGTGGCCTACCCTTTCAGAACACTGAAGCTTTCTTT. The complete variable domain, with remaining parts taken from reference TRBV11-1 and TRBJ1-1, reads EAEVAQSPRYKITEKSQAVAFWCDPISGHATLYWYRQILGQGPELLVQFQDESVVDDSQLPKDRFSAERLKGVDSTLKIQPAELGDSAMYLCASSYGGLPFQNTEAFFGQGTRLTVV.

The chain recombines TRBV28 with TRBJ2-7; D not resolved. The germline V gene has CDR1 MDHEN and CDR2 SYDVKM. The CDR3 sequence is 10 residues long. The CDR3 DNA reads as TGTTCCGCTGATTCCTACGAGCAGTACGTC. It translates to CSADSYEQYV.

The V call is TRBV12-5, the J call TRBJ2-7, with a tentative D call TRBD2 (5 bases). Trimming left V 6 bases short and J 4 bases short, with 13 bases between. Per germline, CDR1 LGHNT and CDR2 FRNRAP. This CDR3 spans 13 amino acids. The CDR3 reads CASGAEEGYEQYF. As DNA, the CDR3 is TGTGCTAGTGGGGCGGAAGAGGGATACGAGCAGTACTTC. Together with reference TRBV12-5 and TRBJ2-7, the CDR3 gives the full variable domain: DARVTQTPRHKVTEMGQEVTMRCQPILGHNTVFWYRQTMMQGLELLAYFRNRAPLDDSGMPKDRFSAEMPDATLATLKIQPSEPRDSAVYFCASGAEEGYEQYFGPGTRLTVT.

This clone was found a few times. The rearrangement joins TRBV4-3 to TRBJ1-3; D not certain. CDR1 is LGHNA, CDR2 YSLEER, per germline. V was clipped by 0 bases and J by 0 bases, with 9 bases between them. CDR3 size: 16 residues. The CDR3 protein is CASSQDEGISGNTIYF. The CDR3 DNA follows: TGCGCCAGCAGCCAAGATGAAGGAATCTCTGGAAACACCATATATTTT.

CDR3 sequence: CASSLAPGKTEAFF. The DNA for the CDR3 is TGTGCCAGCAGTTTAGCCCCCGGGAAGACTGAAGCTTTCTTT. This chain links TRBV28 with TRBJ1-1; D unclear. The V gene's germline CDR1 is MDHEN and CDR2 SYDVKM. This CDR3 has 14 residues. The ends were cut back, 2 bases at V and 5 bases at J, with 12 bases in the middle.

This clone was detected once. The chain couples TRBV5-5 to TRBJ2-3; no clear D. V lost 3 bases and J lost 6, with 14 bases in between. The CDR3 covers 14 residues. CDR1 and CDR2 from the germline V gene are SGHKS and YYEKEE (reference sequence). CDR3: CASSSSLDPDTQYF. The CDR3, as DNA: TGTGCCAGCAGCTCTTCGCTGGACCCCGATACGCAGTATTTT.

This sequence joins TRBV15 and TRBJ1-2; perhaps TRBD1 as D (5 bases). V was shortened by 1 base and J by 4 bases, with 10 bases between the two germline ends. CDR1 is LNHNV and CDR2 is YYDKDF in the germline V gene (reference sequence). The CDR3 extends over 14 amino acids. The CDR3 coding sequence is TGTGCCACCAGCAGAGGAGACAGCCTCTATGGCTACACCTTC. Its protein product is CATSRGDSLYGYTF.

J is TRBJ1-1 and V is TRBV15, with TRBD1 identical over 8 bases. The CDR3 runs to 16 residues. V lost 8 bases and J lost 0; bases outside the gene matches: 11. The germline V gene has CDR1 LNHNV and CDR2 YYDKDF (reference sequence). Written as DNA, the CDR3 is TGTGCCACCTTGCCCAGGGGGCTAAGCATGAACACTGAAGCTTTCTTT. This gives the protein CATLPRGLSMNTEAFF.

The chain has TRBV6-4 and TRBJ2-6; D uncertain. V lost 2 bases and J 1 base, leaving 12 bases between the germline ends. From germline, CDR1 is MRHNA and CDR2 SNTAGT. CDR3 length: 17 amino acids. CDR3 amino acids: CASSDQLVLSGANVLTF. The CDR3 DNA follows: TGTGCCAGCAGTGACCAGTTGGTTCTATCTGGGGCCAACGTCCTGACTTTC.

The chain carries TRBV9 and TRBJ1-2; TRBD1 matches at 7 bases. The CDR3 spans 15 residues. Trimming cost V 0 bases and J 1 base; bases outside gene matches: 3. Germline CDR1 and CDR2: SGDLS and YYNGEE. The CDR3 nucleotides are TGTGCCAGCAGCGTAGGGGACAGCAGTAACTATGGCTACACCTTC. This translates into CASSVGDSSNYGYTF.

This clone rates as medium-sized. This chain connects TRBV2 to TRBJ1-1; D is possibly TRBD1 (6 bases). Trimming removed 5 bases from V and 0 bases from J, with 13 bases in between. CDR3 length equals 15 residues. The germline V gene has CDR1 SNHLY and CDR2 FYNNEI. This CDR3 reads CASSTRQEMNTEAFF. CDR3 DNA: TGTGCCAGCAGTACCCGACAGGAGATGAACACTGAAGCTTTCTTT.

The chain uses TRBV19 and TRBJ2-1, with 8 bases matching TRBD2. CDR1 is LNHDA, CDR2 SQIVND, per germline (reference sequence). The V gene end was trimmed by 5 bases and the J gene end by 4 bases; junction bases not matched to a gene: 10. The CDR3 covers 16 residues. CDR3 in amino acids: CASSPPSGGFYNEQFF. DNA for the CDR3: TGTGCCAGTAGTCCCCCCAGCGGGGGCTTTTACAATGAGCAGTTCTTC.